This T cell receptor beta chain was obtained from a study of cytomegalovirus exposure and HLA in healthy donors. Study details: The platform used for the 120 validation repertoires matched that of the 600 to 800 first-cohort repertoires, a later analysis reported. Notes on the study in general: A later analysis found first-cohort TCR clusters tended to co-occur in the 90 to 150 validation repertoires. Some TCR beta chains (about 170 of them) were listed as cytomegalovirus-associated. A few of the chains that were CMV-associated were confirmed in vitro to be specific for CMV antigens.

Of note for this clone: The target antigen is unknown.

CDR3 length equals 14 residues. V lost 6 bases, J lost 6 bases, and 18 bases lay in between. Looked up from germline, CDR1 is MDHEN and CDR2 is SYDVKM. The method was immunoSEQ multiplex PCR; TCRdb's version includes in-frame clones alone and lacks a portion of them. Altogether fewer than 120,000 clones are present, roughly 90% being singletons, with the ten largest covering roughly 1.4%. The V gene is TRBV28, the J gene TRBJ2-7; a possible D gene is TRBD1 (6 bases). This receptor was obtained from a young woman in good health and CMV-seropositive. Sequencing was done on a sample of PBMCs. Here the CDR3 DNA reads TGTGCCAGCAGGGGTTTATACCAGGGGTCCGAGCAGTACTTC. It specifies CASRGLYQGSEQYF.